This T cell receptor (beta chain) emerged from a study of cytomegalovirus exposure and HLA in healthy donors. In the study overall: HLA-typed donors contributed 65 million to 85 million unique TCRs, which were held in an early data release.

The PCR had 60 Vbeta and 13 Jbeta primers. Method: immunoSEQ multiplex PCR; TCRdb's copy keeps in-frame clones and lacks some. Of 95,000 or so clones listed, 81% were seen once; the top ten hold under 5.5%. As for this clone: The target antigen is unknown.

Overall study results and limits: In a later analysis, parvovirus B19, influenza, CMV and Epstein-Barr virus appeared linked to several top co-occurrence clusters. What a later analysis reportedly showed was that an Asian-associated ancestry cluster had fewer N-insertions than the approximately 670-donor mean. Excluded: some indistinguishable V segments such as TRBV6-2 and TRBV6-3.

Looked up from germline, CDR1 is SGHTA and CDR2 is FQGTGA. V gave up 4 bases and J gave up 3 bases; unmatched junction bases: 3. This CDR3 is 14 amino acids long. The chain joins TRBV7-3 to TRBJ1-1, with 9 nucleotides matching TRBD1. Material: PBMCs. The TCR sequence derives from a woman in her seventies in good health and CMV-seropositive. CDR3 protein: CASSYRGRDTEAFF. In DNA, the CDR3 is TGTGCCAGCAGCTACAGGGGGCGGGACACTGAAGCTTTCTTT.